This T cell receptor beta chain was documented in a study of control samples from healthy donors and cancer patients. The germline V gene has CDR1 SGHTA and CDR2 FQGTGA. V lost 5 bases and J 2 bases, leaving 4 bases between the germline ends. CDR3 length: 11 residues. Of note for this clone: Other DNA sequences of this sample code for an identical CDR3.

Repertoires were generated with immunoSEQ multiplex PCR, while TCRdb's copy carries only in-frame clones and drops some. Of 60,000 to 75,000 clones listed, 85% were seen once; the top ten hold roughly 6%. Sequenced input: blood. The sequence came from a man aged 40-49 years in good health. The chain couples TRBV7-3 to TRBJ2-7; unclear D gene. This chain's CDR3 is CASSLTYEQYF. As DNA, the CDR3 is TGTGCCAGCAGCCTTACCTACGAGCAGTACTTC.